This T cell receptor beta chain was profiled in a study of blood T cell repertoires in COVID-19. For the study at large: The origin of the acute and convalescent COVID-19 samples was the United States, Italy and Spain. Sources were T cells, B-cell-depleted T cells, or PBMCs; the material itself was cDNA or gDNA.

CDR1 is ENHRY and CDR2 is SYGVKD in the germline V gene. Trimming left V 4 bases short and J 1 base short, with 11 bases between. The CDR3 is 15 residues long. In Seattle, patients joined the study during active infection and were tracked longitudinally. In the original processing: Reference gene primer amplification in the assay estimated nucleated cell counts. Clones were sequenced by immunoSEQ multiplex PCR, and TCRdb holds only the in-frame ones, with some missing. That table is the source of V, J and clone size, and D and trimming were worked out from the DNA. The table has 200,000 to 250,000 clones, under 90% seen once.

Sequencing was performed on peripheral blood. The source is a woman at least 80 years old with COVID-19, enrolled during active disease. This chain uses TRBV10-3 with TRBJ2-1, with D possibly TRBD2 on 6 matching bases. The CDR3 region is CAISGGRESYNEQFF. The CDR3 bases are TGTGCCATCAGTGGAGGGCGGGAATCCTACAATGAGCAGTTCTTC.